This T cell receptor beta chain originates from a study of blood T cell repertoires in COVID-19. Study in general: Material from acute and convalescent COVID-19 was sourced from the United States, Italy and Spain.

Authors' data handling: Counts of nucleated cells, estimated from reference gene primer amplification, were obtained. Sequencing used immunoSEQ multiplex PCR; TCRdb keeps in-frame clones, though not all of them. That table is the source of V, J and clone size, and D and trimming were worked out from the DNA. This sample yields about 280,000 clones, of which 86% are seen a single time; around 9% belongs to the top ten. Germline CDR1 and CDR2: SGHAT and FQDESV (reference sequence). The V and J ends lost 2 bases and 6 bases respectively, with 8 bases between them. The CDR3 has 13 residues. The chain combines TRBV11-1 with TRBJ2-1; D is undetermined. What was sequenced was peripheral blood. This clonotype originated in a man between 40 and 49 years old with active or convalescent COVID-19. Here the CDR3 reads CASSLQQSNEQFF. CDR3 in DNA: TGTGCCAGCAGCTTACAACAATCCAATGAGCAGTTCTTC.